This T cell receptor (beta chain) originates from a study of regulatory T cells in long-lasting Graves disease. Building the TCR beta libraries relied on iRepertoire HTBI primers, and CDR3 regions underwent Arm-PCR. One entry per CDR3 protein, called by TCRdb with MiXCR from the multiplex PCR reads. Of roughly 450,000 distinct CDR3 sequences listed, under 25% are singletons. As for time point: persistent/refractory GD, antithyroid drugs over 5 years with positive TRAb. PBMCs provided the RNA from which the TCR library was made. Note on this clonotype: The antigen is unknown.

Broader study findings: Gene preferences differed: TRBV28, TRBJ1-2, TRBJ2-5 in persistent cases. With under 3,500 shared public clonotypes, persistent patients exceeded new patients, who shared about 1,000. Persistent Graves' patients showed a TCR diversity that was lower than that of newly diagnosed ones.

CDR1 MRHNA and CDR2 SNTAGT come from the germline V gene. This CDR3 spans 16 amino acids. J gave up 5 bases and V 8 bases, and 16 bases lay outside the gene matches. This chain links TRBV6-4 with TRBJ2-5, with 8 nucleotides matching TRBD2. The sample consisted of peripheral blood mononuclear cells (PBMCs), taken when the disease was refractory, from a patient treated with antithyroid drugs. This clonotype was obtained from a female donor with Graves disease. CDR3 bases: TGTGCCAGCGAGGCGATATCCGGGGGGGCCGGGGAGACCCAGTACTTC. Amino acids: CASEAISGGAGETQYF.